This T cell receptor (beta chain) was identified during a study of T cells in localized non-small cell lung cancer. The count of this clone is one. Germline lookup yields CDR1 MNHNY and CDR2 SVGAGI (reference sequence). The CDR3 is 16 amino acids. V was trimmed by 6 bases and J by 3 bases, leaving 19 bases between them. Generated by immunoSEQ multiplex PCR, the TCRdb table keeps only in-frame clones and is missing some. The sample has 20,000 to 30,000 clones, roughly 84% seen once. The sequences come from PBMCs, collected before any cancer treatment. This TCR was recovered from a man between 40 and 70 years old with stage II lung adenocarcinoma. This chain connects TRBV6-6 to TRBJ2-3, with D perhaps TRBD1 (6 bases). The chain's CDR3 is CASRLNREARTDTQYF. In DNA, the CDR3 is TGTGCCAGCAGACTCAACAGGGAAGCTAGGACAGATACGCAGTATTTT.